In this sample, the clone carrying this T cell receptor (beta chain) is medium-sized. This record comes from a study of spatial heterogeneity in lung cancer. TCRdb reanalysed the 5' RACE reads using MiXCR and keeps one entry per CDR3 protein. The repertoire holds fewer than 65,000 distinct CDR3 sequences, with 6.3% as singletons. The time point here: sample taken at primary tumor resection. Whole RNA, isolated from tumor, nontumor lung or frozen PBMC, was sequenced without prior sorting. The source material was PBMCs, sampled at surgery. This sequence was found in a female donor with early-stage non-small cell lung cancer.

CDR3 in DNA: TGTGCCAGCAGTTTAGGGGACGGACTAGCGGGGAATGAGCAGTTCTTC. Amino acid sequence: CASSLGDGLAGNEQFF. V is TRBV28 and J is TRBJ2-1; TRBD2 matches at 12 bases. Germline CDR1 is MDHEN and CDR2 is SYDVKM. This CDR3 comprises 16 residues. V dropped 2 bases and J dropped 7; count of bases not matched to a gene: 6.